This note documents a single T cell receptor (beta chain) sequence. The record originates from a study of blood T cell repertoires in COVID-19. TCRdb's copy holds only in-frame clones and misses some; the assay was immunoSEQ multiplex PCR. The table shows roughly 180,000 clones, with roughly 81% occurring only once. Patients of the Seattle cohort, enrolled during active infection, were followed longitudinally. Germline assignment: CDR1 SNHLY and CDR2 FYNNEI. The V and J ends lost 6 bases and 9 bases respectively, with 6 bases between them. The CDR3 runs to 10 residues. This chain connects TRBV2 to TRBJ1-5; D is ambiguous. The TCR sequence derives from a woman aged 40-49 years with COVID-19, enrolled during active disease. Sequencing was done on a sample of peripheral blood. CDR3 in amino acids: CASRELPQHF. CDR3 nucleotides: TGTGCCAGCAGAGAACTGCCCCAGCATTTT.